This TCR beta chain was documented in a study of shared clonotypes between healthy human individuals. Study details: Each donor's CD4 naive and CD4 memory cells filled three plates apiece, CD8 naive two, and CD8 memory one. Study outcomes and limitations: Despite large depth, sorted-subset datasets appeared incompletely sequenced. The diversity represented, both genetic and in exposure history, was limited by few donors.

The length of the CDR3 is 17 residues. Germline V gene sequence: CDR1 GTSNPN, CDR2 SVGIG (reference sequence). Points on this clone: Its antigen is unknown. Since a much larger clone is just one base distant, this may be a read error. The same CDR3 also results from other DNA sequences found in this sample.

TCRdb's copy holds only in-frame clones and misses some; the assay was immunoSEQ multiplex PCR. The sample yields approximately 1,000,000 clones, approximately 77% seen once. The gene calls are TRBV30 and TRBJ1-1; D is ambiguous. The sample was memory CD4+ T cells from PBMCs. Subset here: CD45RA-negative fraction. The TCR was taken from a man aged 18-30 years in good health. Some clones in this sample may be carry-over from other donors' samples. Written as DNA, the CDR3 is TGTGCCTGGAGCGCCAGTCTTACCTCAACCTTGGGCACTGAGGCTTTCTTT. It codes for CAWSASLTSTLGTEAFF.